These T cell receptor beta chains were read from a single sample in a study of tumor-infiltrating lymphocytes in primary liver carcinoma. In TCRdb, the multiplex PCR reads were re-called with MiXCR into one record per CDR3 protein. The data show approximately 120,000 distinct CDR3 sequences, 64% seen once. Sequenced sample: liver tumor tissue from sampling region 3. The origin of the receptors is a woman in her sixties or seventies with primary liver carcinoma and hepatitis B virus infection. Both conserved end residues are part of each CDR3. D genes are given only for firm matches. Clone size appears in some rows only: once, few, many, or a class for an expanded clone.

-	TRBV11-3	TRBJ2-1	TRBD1	CASSTGDVNNEQFF	TGTGCCAGCAGCACAGGGGACGTTAACAATGAGCAGTTCTTC
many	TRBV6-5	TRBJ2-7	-	CASSISGAKLYYEQYF	TGTGCCAGCAGTATTTCCGGGGCCAAACTGTACTACGAGCAGTACTTC
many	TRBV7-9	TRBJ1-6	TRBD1	CASSLQGNNSPLHF	TGTGCCAGCAGCCTACAGGGGAATAATTCACCCCTCCACTTT
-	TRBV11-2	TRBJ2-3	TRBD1	CASSLGVRTGVTDMLYF	TGTGCCAGCAGCTTAGGGGTTCGGACAGGGGTCACAGATATGCTGTATTTT
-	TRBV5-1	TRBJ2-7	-	CASSLGGLSEQYF	TGCGCCAGCAGCCTGGGTGGCCTCTCCGAGCAGTACTTC
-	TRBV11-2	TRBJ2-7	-	CASILEGEPYEQYF	TGTGCCAGCATCTTAGAAGGAGAGCCCTACGAGCAGTACTTC
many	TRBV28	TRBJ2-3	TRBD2	CASSILAGVMTDTQYF	TGTGCCAGCAGTATCCTAGCGGGAGTAATGACAGATACGCAGTATTTT
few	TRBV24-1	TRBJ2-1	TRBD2	CATSGGVSDEQFF	TGTGCCACCAGCGGGGGGGTATCGGATGAGCAGTTCTTC
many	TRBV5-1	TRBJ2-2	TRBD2	CASSSQAGVAGELFF	TGCGCCAGCAGCTCCCAAGCGGGAGTGGCCGGGGAGCTGTTTTTT
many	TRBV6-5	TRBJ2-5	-	CASSYSLLGQETQYF	TGTGCCAGCAGTTACTCGCTTCTTGGCCAAGAGACCCAGTACTTC
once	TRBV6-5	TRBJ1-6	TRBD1	CTSSLTGTGNSPLHF	TGTACCAGCAGTCTTACCGGGACAGGGAATTCACCCCTCCACTTC
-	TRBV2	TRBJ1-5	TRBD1	CASSDSRQGDQPQHF	TGTGCCAGCAGTGACTCGCGACAGGGCGATCAGCCCCAGCATTTT
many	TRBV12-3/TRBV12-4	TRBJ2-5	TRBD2	CASSPTSGKETQYF	TGTGCCAGCAGTCCTACTAGCGGGAAGGAGACCCAGTACTTC
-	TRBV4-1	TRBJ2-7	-	CTSSQGQDRAALLYKQYF	TGCACCAGCAGCCAAGGTCAGGATCGGGCCGCCCTTTTATACAAGCAGTACTTC
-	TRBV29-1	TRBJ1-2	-	CRVEDRGYGYTF	TGCAGGGTTGAGGACAGAGGCTATGGTTACACCTTC
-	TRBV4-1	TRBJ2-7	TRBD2	CASNHGLAGGYEQYF	TGCGCCAGCAACCATGGGCTAGCGGGAGGCTACGAGCAGTACTTC
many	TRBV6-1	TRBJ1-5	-	CASSEAPGDNQPQHF	TGTGCCAGCAGTGAAGCGCCTGGGGACAATCAGCCCCAGCATTTT
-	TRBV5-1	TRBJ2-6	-	CASSFSGTNSGAYVLTF	TGCGCCAGCAGCTTCTCCGGGACAAACTCTGGGGCCTACGTCCTGACTTTC
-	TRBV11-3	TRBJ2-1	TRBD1	CAGGARDRVHEQFF	TGTGCCGGCGGCGCTCGGGACAGGGTACACGAGCAGTTCTTC
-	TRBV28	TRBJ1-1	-	CVSSETGLVNTEAFF	TGTGTCAGCAGTGAAACAGGGCTGGTGAACACTGAAGCTTTCTTT
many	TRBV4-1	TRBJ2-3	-	CASQGGGDTGFTDTQYF	TGCGCCAGCCAAGGTGGGGGAGACACAGGGTTTACAGATACGCAGTATTTT
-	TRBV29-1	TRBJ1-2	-	CGVAEGLNYGYTF	TGCGGCGTTGCTGAGGGGCTTAACTATGGTTACACCTTC
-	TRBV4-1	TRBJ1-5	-	CASSQVGSRDQPQHF	TGCGCCAGCAGCCAGGTCGGTTCCCGGGATCAGCCCCAGCATTTT
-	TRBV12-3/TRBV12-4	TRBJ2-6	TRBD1	CASSPGTGGAFYGANVLTF	TGTGCAAGCAGTCCCGGGACAGGGGGCGCCTTTTATGGGGCCAACGTCCTGACTTTC
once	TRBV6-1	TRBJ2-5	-	CANSETGETQYF	TGTGCCAACAGCGAGACTGGGGAGACCCAGTACTTC
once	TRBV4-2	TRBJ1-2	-	CASNQGFQGRSAF	TGTGCCAGCAACCAAGGCTTTCAGGGGAGAAGCGCCTTC
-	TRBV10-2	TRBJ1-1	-	CASSAKVFVSEAFF	TGCGCCAGCAGTGCGAAAGTATTTGTCTCTGAAGCTTTCTTT
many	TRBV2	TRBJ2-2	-	CASSADTGELFF	TGTGCCAGCAGTGCGGATACCGGGGAGCTGTTTTTT
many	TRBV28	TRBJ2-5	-	CASSSANTQETQYF	TGTGCCAGCAGTTCGGCTAACACCCAAGAGACCCAGTACTTC
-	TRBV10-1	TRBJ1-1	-	CANSAQGNTDAFF	TGCGCCAACAGTGCACAGGGCAACACTGACGCTTTCTTT
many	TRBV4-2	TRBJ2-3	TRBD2	CASSQDASGRALITQYF	TGTGCCAGCAGCCAAGACGCTAGCGGGAGGGCACTGATTACGCAGTATTTT
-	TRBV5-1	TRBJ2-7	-	CASSPPNNYEQYF	TGCGCCAGCAGCCCCCCCAACAACTACGAGCAGTACTTC
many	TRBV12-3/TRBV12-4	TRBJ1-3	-	CASSFPRVREGNTIYF	TGTGCCAGCAGTTTCCCCAGGGTCAGGGAGGGAAACACCATATATTTT
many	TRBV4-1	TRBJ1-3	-	CASSQTRGNTIYF	TGCGCCAGCAGCCAAACTCGGGGAAACACCATATATTTT
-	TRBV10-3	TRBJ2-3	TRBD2	CVLSERGGREYTQYF	TGTGTCCTCAGCGAAAGGGGCGGGAGGGAGTATACGCAGTATTTT
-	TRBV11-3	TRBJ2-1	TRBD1	CASSPPGQGNNEQFF	TGTGCCAGCAGCCCGCCGGGACAGGGAAACAATGAGCAGTTCTTC
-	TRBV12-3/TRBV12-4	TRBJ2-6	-	CASSLSGFGANILTF	TGTGCCAGCAGTTTATCGGGGTTTGGGGCCAACATCCTGACTTTC
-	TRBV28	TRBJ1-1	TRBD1	CASSLPRTGLNTEAFF	TGTGCCAGCAGTTTACCTCGGACAGGGTTGAACACTGAAGCTTTCTTT
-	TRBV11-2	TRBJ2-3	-	CASSERLLDTQYF	TGTGCCAGCAGTGAGAGACTACTAGATACGCAGTATTTT
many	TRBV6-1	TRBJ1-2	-	CASSEQETYGYTF	TGTGCCAGCAGTGAACAGGAAACCTATGGCTACACCTTC
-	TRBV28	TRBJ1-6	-	CASSSPGYNNSPLHF	TGTGCCAGCAGTTCCCCAGGATACAATAATTCACCCCTCCACTTT
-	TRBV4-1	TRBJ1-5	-	CASSQPIAGSNQPQHF	TGCGCCAGCAGCCAACCGATAGCGGGGAGTAATCAGCCCCAGCATTTT
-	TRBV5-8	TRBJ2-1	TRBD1	CASSLIGTGASNEQLF	TGTGCCAGCAGCTTGATCGGGACAGGGGCGAGCAATGAGCAGTTATTC
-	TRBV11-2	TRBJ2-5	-	CASNLDVGDREYF	TGTGCCAGCAACTTAGATGTCGGGGATCGCGAATACTTC